The T cell receptor (beta chain) described here comes from a study of blood T cell repertoires in COVID-19. Only in-frame clones appear in the TCRdb table, and some are missing; sequencing was by immunoSEQ multiplex PCR. The sample holds some 200,000 clones, over 80% seen once. V gave up 10 bases and J gave up 3 bases, with 31 bases separating them. Per the germline V gene, CDR1 is MDHEN and CDR2 is SYDVKM. The CDR3 is 19 residues long. The V call is TRBV28, the J call TRBJ1-5, with a weak D call TRBD1 (6 bases). The receptor was derived from a man between 18 and 35 years old with acute COVID-19. The sample consisted of PBMCs or T cells enriched from blood (not recorded which). The CDR3 bases are TGTGCCACCGTGCGGCTTGTCCAGGGGCCGGAAACCCCCAATCAGCCCCAGCATTTT. It translates to CATVRLVQGPETPNQPQHF.